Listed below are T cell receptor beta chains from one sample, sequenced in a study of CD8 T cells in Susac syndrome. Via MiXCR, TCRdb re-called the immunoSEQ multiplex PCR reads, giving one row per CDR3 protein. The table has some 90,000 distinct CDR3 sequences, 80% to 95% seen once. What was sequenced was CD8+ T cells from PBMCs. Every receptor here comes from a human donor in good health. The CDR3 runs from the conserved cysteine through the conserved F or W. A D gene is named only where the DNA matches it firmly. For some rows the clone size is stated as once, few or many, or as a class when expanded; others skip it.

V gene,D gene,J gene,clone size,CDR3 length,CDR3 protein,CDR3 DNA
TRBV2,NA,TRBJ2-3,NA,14,CASPGGGRTDTQYF,TGTGCCAGCCCGGGTGGGGGACGCACAGATACGCAGTATTTT
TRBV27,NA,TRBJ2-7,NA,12,CTSGRNTYEQYF,TGCACGTCGGGACGTAATACCTACGAGCAGTACTTC
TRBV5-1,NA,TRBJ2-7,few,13,CASSLAQGYEQYF,TGCGCCAGCAGCTTGGCGCAGGGCTACGAGCAGTACTTC
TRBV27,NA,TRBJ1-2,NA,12,CASSLSGEGYTF,TGTGCCAGCAGTTTATCAGGGGAGGGCTACACCTTC
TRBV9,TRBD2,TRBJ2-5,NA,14,CASSVGGGQETQYF,TGTGCCAGCAGCGTAGGCGGGGGGCAGGAGACCCAGTACTTC
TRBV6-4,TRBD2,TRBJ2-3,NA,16,CASSDSIAGGPDTQYF,TGTGCCAGCAGTGACTCGATAGCGGGGGGGCCAGATACGCAGTATTTT
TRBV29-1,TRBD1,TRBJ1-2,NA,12,CSVIQGNYGYTF,TGCAGCGTAATACAGGGGAACTATGGCTACACCTTC
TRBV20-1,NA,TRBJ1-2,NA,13,CSARDPRNYGYTF,TGCAGTGCTAGAGATCCCCGGAACTATGGCTACACCTTC
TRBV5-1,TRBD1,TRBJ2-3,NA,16,CASSSGTGGEEDTQYF,TGCGCCAGCAGCTCCGGGACAGGGGGCGAGGAAGATACGCAGTATTTT
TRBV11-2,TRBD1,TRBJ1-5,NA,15,CASSYGQGADQPQHF,TGTGCCAGCAGCTACGGACAGGGGGCGGATCAGCCCCAGCATTTT
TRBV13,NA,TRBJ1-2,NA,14,CASSPWSTNYGYTF,TGTGCCAGCAGCCCTTGGAGCACTAACTATGGCTACACCTTC
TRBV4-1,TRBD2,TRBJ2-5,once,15,CASSPSLAGGETQYF,TGCGCCAGCAGCCCAAGCCTAGCGGGGGGGGAGACCCAGTACTTC
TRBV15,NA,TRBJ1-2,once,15,CATSRDQRQDYGYTF,TGTGCCACCAGCAGAGATCAAAGACAGGACTATGGCTACACCTTC
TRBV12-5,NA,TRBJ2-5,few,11,CASGFQETQYF,TGTGCTAGTGGTTTCCAAGAGACCCAGTACTTC
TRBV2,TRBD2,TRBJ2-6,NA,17,CASRGLAHISGANVLTF,TGTGCCAGCAGGGGACTAGCGCATATATCTGGGGCCAACGTCCTGACTTTC
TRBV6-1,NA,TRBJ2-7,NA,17,CASSGLRSGLSSYEQYF,TGTGCCAGCAGTGGGCTCCGGAGCGGACTAAGCTCCTACGAGCAGTACTTC
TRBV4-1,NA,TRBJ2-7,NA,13,CASSQGRDYEQYF,TGCGCCAGCAGCCAAGGTAGGGACTACGAGCAGTACTTC
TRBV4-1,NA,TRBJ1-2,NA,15,CASSRTLTDSYGYTF,TGCGCCAGCAGCCGGACATTGACAGACTCCTATGGCTACACCTTC
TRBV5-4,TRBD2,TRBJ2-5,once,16,CASSPGLAGVMETQYF,TGTGCCAGCAGCCCGGGACTAGCGGGGGTCATGGAAACCCAGTACTTC
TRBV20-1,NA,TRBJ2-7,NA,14,CSASGRLTTYEQYF,TGCAGTGCTAGCGGGCGGCTAACGACCTACGAGCAGTACTTC
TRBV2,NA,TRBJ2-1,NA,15,CASSEGAGLYNEQFF,TGTGCCAGCAGTGAGGGGGCGGGCCTCTACAATGAGCAGTTCTTC
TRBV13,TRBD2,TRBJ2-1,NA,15,CASSGGGSGDNEQFF,TGTGCCAGCAGCGGCGGGGGGTCAGGGGACAATGAGCAGTTCTTC
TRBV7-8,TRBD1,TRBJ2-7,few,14,CASSPGDSGYEQYF,TGTGCCAGCAGCCCCGGGGACAGCGGCTACGAGCAGTACTTC
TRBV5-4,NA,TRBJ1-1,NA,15,CASANEGGGIDEAFF,TGTGCCAGCGCAAACGAGGGTGGGGGTATCGATGAAGCTTTCTTT
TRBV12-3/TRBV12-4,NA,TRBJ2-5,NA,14,CASSRDRTKETQYF,TGTGCCAGCAGCCGCGATCGGACAAAAGAGACCCAGTACTTC
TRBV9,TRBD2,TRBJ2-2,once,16,CASSPGGGPYTGELFF,TGTGCCAGCAGCCCGGGGGGAGGTCCCTACACCGGGGAGCTGTTTTTT
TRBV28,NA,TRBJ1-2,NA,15,CATEGLFNFNYGYTF,TGTGCCACCGAGGGCCTTTTCAATTTTAACTATGGCTACACCTTC
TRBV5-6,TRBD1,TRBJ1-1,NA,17,CASSPLGQGLVGTEAFF,TGTGCCAGCAGCCCGCTGGGACAGGGCCTGGTCGGCACTGAAGCTTTCTTT
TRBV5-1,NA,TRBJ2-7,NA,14,CASSWDGGTYEQYF,TGCGCCAGCAGCTGGGACGGAGGAACCTACGAGCAGTACTTC